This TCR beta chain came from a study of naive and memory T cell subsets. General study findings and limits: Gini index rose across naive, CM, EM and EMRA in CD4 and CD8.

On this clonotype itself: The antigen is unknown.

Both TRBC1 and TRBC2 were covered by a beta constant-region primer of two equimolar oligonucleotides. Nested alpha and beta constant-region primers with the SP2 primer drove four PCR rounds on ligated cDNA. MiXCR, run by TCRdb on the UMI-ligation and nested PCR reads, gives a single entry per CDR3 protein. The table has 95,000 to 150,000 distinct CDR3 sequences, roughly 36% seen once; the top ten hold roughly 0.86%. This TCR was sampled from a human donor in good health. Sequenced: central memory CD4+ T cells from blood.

DNA of the CDR3: TGTGCCAGCAGTTTACTAGGCGGTCAGCCCCAGCATTTT. Translated: CASSLLGGQPQHF. The V gene is TRBV27, the J gene TRBJ1-5; D unclear. Deletions cut 2 bases from V and 6 bases from J, with 8 bases between. The CDR3 spans 13 residues. Germline assignment: CDR1 MNHEY and CDR2 SMNVEV (reference sequence).